One and the same sample provided the 20 T cell receptor beta chains below, sequenced in a study of blood T cells in healthy people across ages (dated by TCRdb to between 2014 and 2017). The library was prepared using 5' RACE. For sequencing, an Illumina HiSeq 2500 was employed. A second PCR of about 6 to 11 cycles was run with a J-beta primer mix and a sample-barcoded 5' primer. In-frame beta chains were kept once TCRdb had trimmed the public reads at Q25 with fastp and called clones with MiXCR. Rows with one shared CDR3 protein collapse into an entry with the most common genes and DNA. Recorded for this sample are about 680,000 distinct CDR3 sequences; approximately 50% of them occurred a single time. Of the sample, around a third is held by the ten largest clones. The sequencing input was blood. Receptors were obtained from a woman aged 55-75 years in good health.

Details on this clonotype: A read error may account for a junction end that differs from germline. The genes are TRBV6-4 and TRBJ2-1, with a possible D match to TRBD2 (5 bases). Germline CDR1 MRHNA, CDR2 SNTAGT. The CDR3 is made up of 15 amino acids. CDR3 sequence (DNA): TGCGCCAGCAGTGACTCTGGGTTAATCGGGAATCAGCAGTTCTTC. Its translation is CASSDSGLIGNQQFF.

J is TRBJ2-7 and V is TRBV5-1, with D perhaps matching TRBD1 or TRBD2 (6 bases each). Between the trimmed V and J ends, which lost 4 bases and 2 bases, there was a span of 19 bases. CDR3 length: 16 amino acids. In germline, CDR1 is SGHRS, CDR2 YFSETQ. The CDR3 DNA reads as TGCGCCAGCAGCAATCGTGGGGGGCCGGGCGCCTACGAGCAGTACTTC. This gives the protein CASSNRGGPGAYEQYF.

This clonotype was observed once. The chain has TRBV7-2 and TRBJ2-1, with TRBD2 matching 13 bases. With V trimmed by 5 bases and J by 5 bases, 6 bases remained unmatched. Germline V gene sequence: CDR1 SGHTA, CDR2 FQGNSA. The CDR3 totals 16 residues. CDR3 in DNA: TGTGCCAGCAGCCCACGAGGACTAGCGGGGGACAATGAGCAGTTCTTC. It yields the protein CASSPRGLAGDNEQFF.

The chain uses TRBV28 and TRBJ2-7, with a weak D call TRBD1 (6 bases). The V gene's germline CDR1 is MDHEN and CDR2 SYDVKM. V shed 5 bases and J shed 1 base, with 12 bases lying between them. CDR3 size: 14 residues. The CDR3 DNA sequence: TGTGCCAGCAGTGGGACATATATTTCCTACGAGCAGTACTTC. Translation gives CASSGTYISYEQYF.

This clonotype was seen a single time. This chain connects TRBV2 to TRBJ2-7; D perhaps matches TRBD2 (6 bases). V was clipped by 3 bases and J by 7 bases, with 16 bases between them. There are 14 residues in the CDR3. The germline CDR1 and CDR2 sequences are SNHLY and FYNNEI. This CDR3 is CASSDQRAVAEQYF. The CDR3 DNA is TGTGCCAGCAGTGACCAGCGGGCGGTGGCGGAGCAGTACTTC.

The rearrangement uses TRBV20-1 and TRBJ2-7; D might be TRBD2 (5 bases). CDR1 is DFQATT and CDR2 is SNEGSKA in the germline V gene (reference sequence). This CDR3 comprises 13 residues. The V gene lost 3 bases and the J gene lost 7 bases, with 16 bases spanning the gap. The CDR3 DNA sequence: TGCAGTGCTAGCTCGAGGGCGGTGGGAGAGCAGTACTTC. Its protein is CSASSRAVGEQYF.

V and J are TRBV6-5 and TRBJ2-5; D call uncertain. There are 15 residues in the CDR3. The V gene lost 0 bases and the J gene lost 5 bases, with 13 bases spanning the gap. Germline lookup yields CDR1 MNHEY and CDR2 SVGAGI. CDR3 sequence reads: CASSYSRHLGETQYF. The CDR3 DNA reads as TGTGCCAGCAGTTACTCGAGGCACCTGGGGGAGACCCAGTACTTC.

The CDR3 DNA reads TGCAGCGGGAAGGACAGCCCTTTGGGCGGGGAGCTGTTTTTT. It encodes CSGKDSPLGGELFF. This chain uses TRBV29-1 with TRBJ2-2; weak D call: TRBD1 (6 bases). V was cut by 7 bases and J by 7 bases, with 19 bases left in between. The CDR3 spans 14 residues. Germline-derived CDR1 and CDR2 are SQVTM and ANQGSEA.

The CDR3 nucleotides are TGTGCCTGGGGAATCAATGAGCAGTACTTC. Translated, it gives CAWGINEQYF. The rearrangement joins TRBV30 to TRBJ2-4; D is uncertain. With 5 bases removed from V and 13 bases from J, the gap between germline ends came to 12 bases. The CDR3 covers 10 residues. The germline V gene has CDR1 GTSNPN and CDR2 SVGIG (reference sequence). Variable domain in full (rest from reference TRBV30 and TRBJ2-4): SQTIHQWPATLVQPVGSPLSLECTVEGTSNPNLYWYRQAAGRGLQLLFYSVGIGQISSEVPQNLSASRPQDRQFILSSKKLLLSDSGFYLCAWGINEQYFGAGTRLSVL.

This clonotype has just a few counts. The chain is built from TRBV20-1 and TRBJ2-1; D unclear. Trimming took off 5 bases at V and 3 bases at J, with 14 bases between the two ends. Germline V lookup: CDR1 DFQATT, CDR2 SNEGSKA (reference sequence). The CDR3 length is 14 residues. For the CDR3, the DNA is TGCAGTGCTCGGTGGCCCGCTCGCTACAATGAGCAGTTCTTC. Its protein is CSARWPARYNEQFF.

Comment on this clonotype: Possible read error: a much larger clone is one base away. V is TRBV6-2 or TRBV6-3 and J is TRBJ2-7; 9 bases are shared with TRBD1. With V trimmed by 6 bases and J by 4 bases, 10 bases remained unmatched. CDR3 length equals 15 residues. Germline lookup yields CDR1 MNHEY and CDR2 SVGEGT. CDR3 in amino acids: CASSRSGTGRYEQYF. The DNA of the CDR3 is TGTGCCAGCAGCCGATCCGGGACAGGGAGGTACGAGCAGTACTTC.

This chain links TRBV19 with TRBJ1-1; possible D gene TRBD1, 6 bases. Germline V gene sequence: CDR1 LNHDA, CDR2 SQIVND (reference sequence). The CDR3 sequence is 16 residues long. The V and J ends lost 6 bases and 0 bases respectively, with 17 bases between them. CDR3 in DNA: TGTGCCAGTAGGACCGGGACAAGAGCTATGAACACTGAAGCTTTCTTT. Residues: CASRTGTRAMNTEAFF. Variable domain in full (rest from reference TRBV19 and TRBJ1-1): DGGITQSPKYLFRKEGQNVTLSCEQNLNHDAMYWYRQDPGQGLRLIYYSQIVNDFQKGDIAEGYSVSREKKESFPLTVTSAQKNPTAFYLCASRTGTRAMNTEAFFGQGTRLTVV.

J is TRBJ1-5 and V is TRBV2; 10 bases fit TRBD1. The CDR3 consists of 13 residues. The ends lost 6 bases at V and 5 bases at J; junction bases unmatched: 1. Looked up from germline, CDR1 is SNHLY and CDR2 is FYNNEI. The CDR3 coding sequence is TGTGCCAGCAGGGGGACAGGGGATCAGCCCCAGCATTTT. This gives the protein CASRGTGDQPQHF.

The V and J genes are TRBV27 and TRBJ2-5; no clear D gene. The CDR3 is made up of 15 amino acids. Germline V gene sequence: CDR1 MNHEY, CDR2 SMNVEV (reference sequence). The V end lost 2 bases, the J end lost 11 bases, and 21 bases lay between the germline ends. The CDR3 coding sequence is TGTGCCAGCAGTTTACGTGGCGGCTCTTACAATGAGCAGTACTTC. Residues: CASSLRGGSYNEQYF.

About this clonotype: The junction and the germline gene differ at one end; a read error may be behind it. This chain links TRBV13 with TRBJ2-3; 7 bases line up with TRBD1. Looked up from germline, CDR1 is PRHDT and CDR2 is FYEKMQ (reference sequence). The CDR3 is 17 residues long. CDR3 bases: TGTGCCGGCAGCTCCTCAGAACCGGGACAGAGCACAGATACGCAGTATTTT. It encodes CAGSSSEPGQSTDTQYF.

This clonotype was counted between two and nine times. The chain links TRBV20-1 to TRBJ2-7; 9 nucleotides match TRBD2. TRBJ2-5 matches the DNA end more closely, so the J call is doubtful. The CDR3 consists of 17 residues. Per the germline V gene, CDR1 is DFQATT and CDR2 is SNEGSKA (reference sequence). In DNA, the CDR3 is TGCAGTGCTAGAGATGGTTTTCTAGCGGGGTTTCAAGAGACCCAGTACTTC. Translated, it gives CSARDGFLAGFQETQYF.

This clonotype was recorded a few times. V gene TRBV20-1 combines with J gene TRBJ2-7; 9 nucleotides agree with TRBD2. The CDR3 has 14 amino acids. Trimming removed 2 bases from V and 2 bases from J; junction bases left unmatched: 4. Germline values: CDR1 DFQATT, CDR2 SNEGSKA (reference sequence). CDR3 nucleotides: TGCAGTGCTAGACTAGCGGGGCTACCCTACGAGCAGTACTTC. Its translation: CSARLAGLPYEQYF.

V usage is TRBV29-1 and J usage is TRBJ1-2; TRBD1 agrees at 7 bases. After removal of 6 bases from V and 0 bases from J, the junction contained 7 bases not matched to a gene. This CDR3 region has 14 residues. Germline V gene data show CDR1 as SQVTM and CDR2 as ANQGSEA. The CDR3 DNA reads as TGCAGCGTCTCCCGAGACAGGGCTAACTATGGCTACACCTTC. It specifies CSVSRDRANYGYTF.

This clonotype was picked up many times. The chain recombines TRBV11-3 with TRBJ2-1; TRBD1 aligns across 7 bases. The CDR3 totals 14 residues. Germline V lookup: CDR1 SGHNT, CDR2 YENEEA. With V trimmed by 5 bases and J by 5 bases, 6 bases remained unmatched. The DNA for the CDR3 is TGTGCCAGCAGCATATCACAGGGGAACAATGAGCAGTTCTTC. It encodes CASSISQGNNEQFF. Supplemented by reference TRBV11-3 and TRBJ2-1, the full variable domain reads EAGVVQSPRYKIIEKKQPVAFWCNPISGHNTLYWYLQNLGQGPELLIRYENEEAVDDSQLPKDRFSAERLKGVDSTLKIQPAELGDSAVYLCASSISQGNNEQFFGPGTRLTVL.

The gene calls are TRBV9 and TRBJ2-1, with 8 nucleotides matching TRBD1. The CDR3 has 16 amino acids. The V gene's germline CDR1 is SGDLS and CDR2 YYNGEE. V shed 2 bases and J 8 bases; nucleotides not matched to a gene: 12. The CDR3 protein is CASSVYPTGAGDEQFF. The DNA for the CDR3 is TGTGCCAGCAGCGTCTACCCGACAGGGGCCGGGGATGAGCAGTTCTTC.